A single sample is the source of the 29 T cell receptor beta chains below, sequenced in a study of liver allograft versus peripheral blood T cells. Study overall: Recipients' peripheral blood supplied the T cell receptor repertoires against which those in transplanted livers were compared.

TCRdb used MiXCR to reprocess the reads, holding one entry per CDR3 protein. The data show 2,500 or so distinct CDR3 sequences, around 16% seen once. All receptors derive from a human patient who had a liver transplant. Some T cells may be the graft donor's.

This clonotype is labeled as medium-sized. V gene TRBV12-3 or TRBV12-4 combines with J gene TRBJ2-7; D is undetermined. The CDR3 runs 12 residues. The ends were cut back, 1 base at V and 7 bases at J, with 8 bases in the middle. CDR3 loop: CASSLGHEEQYF. CDR3 nucleotides: TGTGCCAGCAGTTTAGGACACGAAGAGCAGTACTTC.

A word on this clonotype: A read error may be the cause here, since a much bigger clone is one base away. V gene TRBV7-9 combines with J gene TRBJ1-1; tentatively, D is TRBD1 (6 bases). CDR3 length: 15 residues. In germline, CDR1 is SEHNR, CDR2 FQNEAQ (reference sequence). The V and J ends lost 4 bases and 4 bases respectively, with 16 bases between them. CDR3 DNA: TGTGCCAGCAGCTCTCCGAGGGGGAGGATCACTGAAGCTTTCTTT. Residues: CASSSPRGRITEAFF.

V gene TRBV12-3 or TRBV12-4 combines with J gene TRBJ1-1, with D possibly being TRBD1 (5 bases). There are 14 residues in the CDR3. Trimming pared 8 bases from V and 1 base from J, leaving 14 bases between. The chain's CDR3 is CASSGHSRNTEAFF. CDR3 coding DNA: TGTGCCAGCTCAGGACATTCACGGAACACTGAAGCTTTCTTT.

This clonotype is labeled medium-sized. V is TRBV12-5 and J is TRBJ2-3, with unresolved D. Germline loops: CDR1 LGHNT, CDR2 FRNRAP. CDR3 size: 13 residues. V was clipped by 1 base and J by 2 bases, with 4 bases between them. The CDR3, as DNA: TGTGCTAGTGGTTTGGGCAACACAGATACGCAGTATTTT. Translated, it gives CASGLGNTDTQYF.

Remarks on this clonotype: It may be a read error: a sequence one base away is much more abundant. The V call is TRBV5-4, the J call TRBJ2-1; D is ambiguous. The CDR3 consists of 13 residues. The V end was cut by 2 bases, the J end by 10 bases, with 13 bases between. CDR1 is SGHNT and CDR2 is YYREEE in the germline V gene (reference sequence). The DNA for the CDR3 is TGTGCCAGCAGCTTAGGTACCCTGGGGGAGCAGTTCTTC. This translates into CASSLGTLGEQFF.

About this clonotype itself: A clone one base away is much larger, so this may be a read error. For the CDR3, the DNA is TGTGCCAGCGGCTTGGGAACAGGACTCTACGAGCAGTACTTC. This encodes CASGLGTGLYEQYF. The genes are TRBV5-4 and TRBJ2-7; possibly TRBD1 or TRBD2 for D (5 bases each). The length of the CDR3 is 14 residues. The germline V gene encodes CDR1 SGHNT and CDR2 YYREEE (reference sequence).

This clonotype is termed medium-sized. This chain links TRBV6-2 or TRBV6-3 with TRBJ1-6; D is possibly TRBD1 (5 bases). Trimming took 7 bases from V and 6 from J, leaving 10 bases between them. CDR1 and CDR2 (germline): MNHEY, SVGEGT. The CDR3 has 13 residues. This CDR3 reads CASKDSRNSPLHF. The CDR3 coding sequence is TGTGCCAGCAAAGACAGTCGTAATTCACCCCTCCACTTT.

This clonotype is medium-sized. This chain links TRBV10-3 with TRBJ1-2; 9 nucleotides agree with TRBD1. V was clipped by 3 bases and J by 3 bases; unmatched bases: 5. Germline CDR1 ENHRY, CDR2 SYGVKD. The CDR3 loop spans 15 amino acids. CDR3 region: CAISDHRTGDYGYTF. In nucleotides, the CDR3 is TGTGCCATCAGTGACCACAGGACAGGGGACTATGGCTACACCTTC.

Concerning this clonotype itself: A much more abundant neighbour one base away suggests this may be a read error. This chain links TRBV12-3 or TRBV12-4 with TRBJ2-1, with 8 bases identical to TRBD1. V dropped 5 bases and J dropped 9; count of bases not matched to a gene: 12. This CDR3 spans 15 amino acids. This chain's CDR3 is CASSPLGTGFGEQFF. The CDR3 DNA sequence: TGTGCCAGCAGTCCCCTTGGGACAGGTTTTGGTGAGCAGTTCTTC.

This clonotype was counted between two and nine times. CDR3 protein: CASSFSGPEAFF. DNA of the CDR3: TGTGCCAGCAGTTTTTCCGGGCCGGAAGCTTTCTTT. The rearrangement links TRBV6-6 to TRBJ1-1; D not resolved. Deletions cut 4 bases from V and 8 bases from J, with 11 bases between. The CDR3 runs 12 residues. Germline V lookup: CDR1 MNHNY, CDR2 SVGAGI (reference sequence).

This clonotype is medium-sized. The rearrangement links TRBV7-9 to TRBJ2-7; D gene unclear. The CDR3 consists of 13 residues. Per germline, CDR1 SEHNR and CDR2 FQNEAQ (reference sequence). The V gene lost 3 bases and the J gene lost 2 bases, with 8 bases spanning the gap. CDR3 sequence reads: CASSFSGTYEQYF. The CDR3 DNA sequence: TGTGCCAGCAGCTTTTCAGGTACCTACGAGCAGTACTTC. The complete variable domain, with remaining parts taken from reference TRBV7-9 and TRBJ2-7, reads DTGVSQNPRHKITKRGQNVTFRCDPISEHNRLYWYRQTLGQGPEFLTYFQNEAQLEKSRLLSDRFSAERPKGSFSTLEIQRTEQGDSAMYLCASSFSGTYEQYFGPGTRLTVT.

By share, this clonotype counts as medium-sized. The chain couples TRBV5-6 to TRBJ1-4, with D hard to call. Trimming stripped 3 bases from V and 11 bases from J, with 8 bases between. CDR3 length equals 11 residues. Germline-derived CDR1 and CDR2 are SGHDT and YYEEEE. The CDR3 loop reads CASSSTGKLFF. CDR3 sequence (DNA): TGTGCCAGCAGCTCTACGGGGAAACTGTTTTTT.

By share, this clonotype ranks as medium-sized. The rearrangement joins TRBV5-6 to TRBJ1-1; D not certain. Germline assignment: CDR1 SGHDT and CDR2 YYEEEE. This CDR3 spans 13 amino acids. V was pared by 4 bases and J by 0 bases, with 7 bases between. The CDR3 DNA reads as TGTGCCAGCAGCATGAACATGAACACTGAAGCTTTCTTT. Protein sequence: CASSMNMNTEAFF.

Notes on this clonotype: One base separates it from a far larger clone, so it is likely a read error. The V call is TRBV6-1, the J call TRBJ2-2, with 7 positions matching TRBD2. This CDR3 contains 17 residues. Germline V CDR1 and CDR2: MNHNS, SASEGT. Losses at the gene ends were 10 bases for V and 4 bases for J; bases not matched to a gene: 18. The CDR3 sequence is CATRLPAGVGSTGELFF. As DNA, the CDR3 is TGTGCCACCCGGTTGCCCGCGGGGGTTGGCAGCACCGGGGAGCTGTTTTTT.

This chain joins TRBV2 and TRBJ2-7; 10 nucleotides agree with TRBD2. V trimming: 4 bases; J trimming: 3 bases; junction bases outside the gene matches: 6. Germline CDR1 reads SNHLY; CDR2 reads FYNNEI. The CDR3 has 15 amino acids. The CDR3 sequence: CASSGGTSGVYEQYF. CDR3 sequence (DNA): TGTGCCAGCAGTGGGGGCACTAGCGGGGTCTACGAGCAGTACTTC.

The V and J genes are TRBV6-1 and TRBJ1-5; 10 bases are a match to TRBD1. Germline-derived CDR1 and CDR2 are MNHNS and SASEGT. The CDR3 spans 15 residues. The ends lost 10 bases at V and 5 bases at J; junction bases unmatched: 11. This CDR3 is CATAPDRGVHQPQHF. The CDR3 nucleotides read TGTGCCACCGCCCCGGACAGGGGGGTTCATCAGCCCCAGCATTTT.

In this sample, this clonotype is medium-sized. J is TRBJ2-7 and V is TRBV10-3; D might be TRBD1 (6 bases). Germline V CDR1 and CDR2: ENHRY, SYGVKD. This CDR3 is built from 13 residues. V lost 7 bases and J lost 4, with 14 bases in between. Here the CDR3 reads CAITPTGMYEQYF. CDR3 nucleotide sequence: TGTGCCATCACACCCACAGGGATGTACGAGCAGTACTTC.

Sample share makes this clonotype medium-sized. The chain has TRBV20-1 and TRBJ2-7; 7 bases agree with TRBD2. V trimming: 0 bases; J trimming: 4 bases; junction bases outside the gene matches: 9. The CDR3 has 15 residues. Germline V gene lookup returns CDR1 DFQATT and CDR2 SNEGSKA (reference sequence). The CDR3 region is CSARDRGRGKYEQYF. CDR3 sequence (DNA): TGCAGTGCTAGAGATCGGGGGAGGGGAAAGTACGAGCAGTACTTC.

This clonotype rates as medium-sized (0.01 to 0.1%). This chain uses TRBV6-2 or TRBV6-3 with TRBJ2-1; 9 bases match TRBD1. The length of the CDR3 is 13 residues. CDR1 and CDR2 from the germline V gene are MNHEY and SVGEGT. Trimming removed 4 bases from V and 9 bases from J; junction bases left unmatched: 4. The CDR3 spells CASSSHRGREQFF. DNA for the CDR3: TGTGCCAGCAGTTCCCACAGGGGGCGTGAGCAGTTCTTC.

In its sample, this clonotype is medium-sized. This chain uses TRBV11-2 with TRBJ1-1; TRBD1 might be the D (5 bases). The CDR3 contains 12 residues. The V end was cut by 7 bases, the J end by 4 bases, with 10 bases between. CDR1 and CDR2 (germline): SGHAT, FQNNGV. CDR3 amino acids: CASTERGTEAFF. In DNA, the CDR3 is TGTGCCAGCACCGAGAGGGGCACTGAAGCTTTCTTT.

Worth noting for this clonotype: It is likely a read error: a sequence one base away is far more abundant. The chain combines TRBV6-5 with TRBJ2-1; TRBD2 matches at 7 bases. This CDR3 has 15 residues. Germline V gene lookup returns CDR1 MNHEY and CDR2 SVGAGI. CDR3 amino acids: CAISETGGTYNEQFF. The DNA of the CDR3 is TGTGCCATCAGTGAAACGGGGGGAACCTACAATGAGCAGTTCTTC.

By share of the sample, this clonotype is medium-sized. The CDR3 is CASSWGDSSPLHF. The DNA for the CDR3 is TGTGCCAGCAGCTGGGGGGACAGTTCACCCCTCCACTTT. V usage is TRBV5-6 and J usage is TRBJ1-6; 7 positions match TRBD1. V was pared by 3 bases and J by 9 bases, with 3 bases of the junction left unmatched. The germline V gene has CDR1 SGHDT and CDR2 YYEEEE. The CDR3 is 13 residues long.

In its sample, this clonotype was seen a few times. The chain is built from TRBV10-2 and TRBJ1-1; D is ambiguous. The CDR3 spans 11 residues. Germline-derived CDR1 and CDR2 are WSHSY and SAAADI. The V gene lost 5 bases and the J gene lost 1 base, with 2 bases spanning the gap. CDR3 nucleotides: TGCGCCAGCAGTACGAACACTGAAGCTTTCTTT. This codes for CASSTNTEAFF.

This clonotype was detected a few times. The CDR3 DNA reads as TGCGCCAGCACCCAGTTGACAGGGGGTGGTGAGCAGTACTTC. It translates to CASTQLTGGGEQYF. The rearrangement uses TRBV10-2 and TRBJ2-7, with 9 positions matching TRBD1. The length of the CDR3 is 14 residues. Germline loops: CDR1 WSHSY, CDR2 SAAADI. V was pared by 7 bases and J by 7 bases, with 11 bases of the junction left unmatched.

By share, this clonotype ranks as medium-sized (0.01 to 0.1%). The chain recombines TRBV5-5 with TRBJ1-3; unclear D gene. Trimming stripped 0 bases from V and 4 bases from J, with 14 bases between. This CDR3 contains 16 residues. Germline loops: CDR1 SGHKS, CDR2 YYEKEE (reference sequence). The CDR3 DNA reads as TGTGCCAGCAGCTTGGCGCGGGCAGGCTCCGGAAACACCATATATTTT. Residues: CASSLARAGSGNTIYF. The full variable domain, in which reference TRBV5-5 and TRBJ1-3 provide the parts outside the CDR3, is DAGVTQSPTHLIKTRGQQVTLRCSPISGHKSVSWYQQVLGQGPQFIFQYYEKEERGRGNFPDRFSARQFPNYSSELNVNALLLGDSALYLCASSLARAGSGNTIYFGEGSWLTVV.

This clonotype is termed medium-sized. This chain uses TRBV13 with TRBJ2-1; 8 bases match TRBD2. CDR3 length: 15 residues. Trimming took 0 bases from V and 6 from J; bases not matched to a gene: 4. Germline V gives CDR1 PRHDT, CDR2 FYEKMQ (reference sequence). The CDR3 bases are TGTGCCAGCAGCTTAGGCTCTGCGGGGGGCAATGAGCAGTTCTTC. Its protein product is CASSLGSAGGNEQFF. The variable domain in full, completed from reference TRBV13 and TRBJ2-1, reads AAGVIQSPRHLIKEKRETATLKCYPIPRHDTVYWYQQGPGQDPQFLISFYEKMQSDKGSIPDRFSAQQFSDYHSELNMSSLELGDSALYFCASSLGSAGGNEQFFGPGTRLTVL.

This clonotype has only one observation. A read error may explain this, as a much larger clone is one base away. This chain links TRBV19 with TRBJ1-1, with D perhaps TRBD1 (5 bases). This CDR3 is 14 amino acids long. V was shortened by 7 bases and J by 5 bases, with 17 bases between the two germline ends. CDR1 and CDR2 (germline): LNHDA, SQIVND (reference sequence). CDR3 in DNA: TGTGCCAGTAAAACGGGCAGGGTAGGGACTGAAGCTTTCTTT. Its translation is CASKTGRVGTEAFF.

By sample fraction, this clonotype is medium-sized. CDR3 sequence: CASSPGGLSARNTEAFF. CDR3 DNA: TGTGCCAGCAGCCCCGGAGGACTGTCGGCGCGGAACACTGAAGCTTTCTTT. The chain uses TRBV27 and TRBJ1-1; D is undetermined. Looked up from germline, CDR1 is MNHEY and CDR2 is SMNVEV (reference sequence). Trimming cost V 6 bases and J 1 base, with 21 bases left between them. The CDR3 loop spans 17 amino acids.

This clonotype was detected only a few times. The chain uses TRBV30 and TRBJ1-1; D might be TRBD1 (6 bases). The V and J ends lost 0 bases and 1 base respectively, with 9 bases between them. The CDR3 spans 14 residues. CDR1 GTSNPN and CDR2 SVGIG come from the germline V gene (reference sequence). CDR3 nucleotide sequence: TGTGCCTGGAGTGTACGAGGGGGGAACACTGAAGCTTTCTTT. This encodes CAWSVRGGNTEAFF.